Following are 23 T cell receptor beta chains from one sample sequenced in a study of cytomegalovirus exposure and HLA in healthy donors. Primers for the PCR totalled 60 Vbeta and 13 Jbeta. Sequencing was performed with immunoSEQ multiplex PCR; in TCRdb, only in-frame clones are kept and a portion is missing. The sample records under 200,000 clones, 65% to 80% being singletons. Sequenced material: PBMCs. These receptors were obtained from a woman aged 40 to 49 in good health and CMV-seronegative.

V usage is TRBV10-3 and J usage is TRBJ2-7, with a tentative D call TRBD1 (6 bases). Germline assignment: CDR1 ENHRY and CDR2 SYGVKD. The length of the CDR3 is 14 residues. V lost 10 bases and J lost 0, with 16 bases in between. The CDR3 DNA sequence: TGTGCCACCTGGTCGCAGGGGACCTCCTACGAGCAGTACTTC. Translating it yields CATWSQGTSYEQYF.

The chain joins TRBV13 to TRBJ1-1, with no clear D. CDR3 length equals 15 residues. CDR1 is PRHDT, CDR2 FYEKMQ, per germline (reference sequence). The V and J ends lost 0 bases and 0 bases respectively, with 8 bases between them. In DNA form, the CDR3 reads TGTGCCAGCAGCTTAGGTTCCCAGATGAACACTGAAGCTTTCTTT. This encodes CASSLGSQMNTEAFF.

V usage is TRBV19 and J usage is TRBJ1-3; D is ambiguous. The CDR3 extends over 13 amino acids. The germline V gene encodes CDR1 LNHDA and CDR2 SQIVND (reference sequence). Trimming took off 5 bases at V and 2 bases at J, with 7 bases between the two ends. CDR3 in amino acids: CASSPQAGNTIYF. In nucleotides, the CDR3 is TGTGCCAGTAGTCCGCAGGCTGGAAACACCATATATTTT.

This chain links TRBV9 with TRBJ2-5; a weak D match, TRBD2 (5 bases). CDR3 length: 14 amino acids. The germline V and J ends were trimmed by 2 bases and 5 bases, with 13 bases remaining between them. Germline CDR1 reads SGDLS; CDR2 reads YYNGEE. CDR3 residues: CASSVYGGRETQYF. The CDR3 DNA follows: TGTGCCAGCAGCGTCTACGGAGGACGGGAGACCCAGTACTTC.

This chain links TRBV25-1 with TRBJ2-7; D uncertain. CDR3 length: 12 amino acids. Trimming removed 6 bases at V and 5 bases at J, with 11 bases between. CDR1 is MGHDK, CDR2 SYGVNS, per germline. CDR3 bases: TGTGCCAGCAGCCCTTTTCCCGACGAGCAGTACTTC. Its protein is CASSPFPDEQYF.

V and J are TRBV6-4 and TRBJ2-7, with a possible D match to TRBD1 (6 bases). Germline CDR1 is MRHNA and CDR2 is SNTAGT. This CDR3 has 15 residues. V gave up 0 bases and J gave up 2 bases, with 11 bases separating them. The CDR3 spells CASSDSGAHAYEQYF. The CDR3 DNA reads TGTGCCAGCAGTGACTCGGGGGCACACGCCTACGAGCAGTACTTC.

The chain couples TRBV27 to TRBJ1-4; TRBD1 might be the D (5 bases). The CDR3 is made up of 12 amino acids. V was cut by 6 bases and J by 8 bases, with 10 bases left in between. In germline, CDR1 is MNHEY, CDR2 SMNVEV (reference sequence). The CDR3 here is CASSHRREKLFF. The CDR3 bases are TGTGCCAGCAGCCACAGGCGAGAAAAACTGTTTTTT. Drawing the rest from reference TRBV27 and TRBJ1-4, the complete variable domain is EAQVTQNPRYLITVTGKKLTVTCSQNMNHEYMSWYRQDPGLGLRQIYYSMNVEVTDKGDVPEGYKVSRKEKRNFPLILESPSPNQTSLYFCASSHRREKLFFGSGTQLSVL.

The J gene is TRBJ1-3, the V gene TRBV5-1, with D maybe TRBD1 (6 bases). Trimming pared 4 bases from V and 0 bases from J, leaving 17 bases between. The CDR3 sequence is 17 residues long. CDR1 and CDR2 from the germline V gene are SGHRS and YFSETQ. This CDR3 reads CASSPQTGAISGNTIYF. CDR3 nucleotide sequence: TGCGCCAGCAGCCCCCAGACAGGCGCGATCTCTGGAAACACCATATATTTT.

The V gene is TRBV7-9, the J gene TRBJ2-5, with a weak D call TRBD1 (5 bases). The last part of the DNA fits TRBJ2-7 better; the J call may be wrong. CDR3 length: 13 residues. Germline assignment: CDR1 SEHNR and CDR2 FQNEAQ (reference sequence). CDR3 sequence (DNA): TGTGCCAGCAGCATGACAGACTTCTACGAGCAGTACTTC. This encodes CASSMTDFYEQYF.

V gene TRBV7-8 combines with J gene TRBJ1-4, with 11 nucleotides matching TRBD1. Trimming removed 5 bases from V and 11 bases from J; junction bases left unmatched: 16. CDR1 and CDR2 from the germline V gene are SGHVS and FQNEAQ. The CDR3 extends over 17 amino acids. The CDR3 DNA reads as TGTGCCAGCAGCACGTTGGACAGGGGGCGATGGTTGAGCAAACTGTTTTTT. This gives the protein CASSTLDRGRWLSKLFF. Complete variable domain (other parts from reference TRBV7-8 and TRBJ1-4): GAGVSQSPRYKVAKRGQDVALRCDPISGHVSLFWYQQALGQGPEFLTYFQNEAQLDKSGLPSDRFFAERPEGSVSTLKIQRTQQEDSAVYLCASSTLDRGRWLSKLFFGSGTQLSVL.

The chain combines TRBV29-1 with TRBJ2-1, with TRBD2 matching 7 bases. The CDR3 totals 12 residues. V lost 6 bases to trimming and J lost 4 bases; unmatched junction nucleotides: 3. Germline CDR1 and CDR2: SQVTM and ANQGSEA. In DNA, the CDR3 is TGCAGCGTCTGGACTAGTTACAATGAGCAGTTCTTC. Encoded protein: CSVWTSYNEQFF.

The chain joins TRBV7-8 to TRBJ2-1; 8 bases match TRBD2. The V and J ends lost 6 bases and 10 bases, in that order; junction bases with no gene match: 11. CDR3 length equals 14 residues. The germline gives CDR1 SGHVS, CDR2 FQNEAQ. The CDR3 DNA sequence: TGTGCCAGCAGACAAGGGGCGGGAGGCAGGGAGCAGTTCTTC. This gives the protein CASRQGAGGREQFF.

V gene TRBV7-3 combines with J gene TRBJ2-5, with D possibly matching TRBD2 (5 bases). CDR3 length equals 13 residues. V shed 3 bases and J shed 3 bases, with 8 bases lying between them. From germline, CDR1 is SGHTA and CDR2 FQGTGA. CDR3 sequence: CASSLDSKETQYF. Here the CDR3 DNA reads TGTGCCAGCAGCTTGGACTCCAAAGAGACCCAGTACTTC.

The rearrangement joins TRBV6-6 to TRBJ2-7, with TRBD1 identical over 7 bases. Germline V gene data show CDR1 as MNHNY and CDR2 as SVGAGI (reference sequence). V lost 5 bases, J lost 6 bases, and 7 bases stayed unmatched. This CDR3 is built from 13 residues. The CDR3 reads CASSQQGLSEQYF. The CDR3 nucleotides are TGTGCCAGCAGTCAACAGGGGCTTAGCGAGCAGTACTTC.

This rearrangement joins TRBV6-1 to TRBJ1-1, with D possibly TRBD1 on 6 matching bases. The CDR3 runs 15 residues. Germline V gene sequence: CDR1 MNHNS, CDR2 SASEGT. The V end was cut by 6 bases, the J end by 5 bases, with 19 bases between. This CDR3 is CASRDGQFMGTEAFF. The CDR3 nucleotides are TGTGCCAGCAGAGACGGACAGTTTATGGGGACTGAAGCTTTCTTT.

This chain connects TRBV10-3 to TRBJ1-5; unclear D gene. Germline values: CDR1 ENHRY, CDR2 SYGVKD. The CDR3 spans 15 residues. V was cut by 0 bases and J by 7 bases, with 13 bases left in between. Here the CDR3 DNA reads TGTGCCATCAGTGAGTCCTTAGACCCCGGGCAGCCCCAGCATTTT. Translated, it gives CAISESLDPGQPQHF.

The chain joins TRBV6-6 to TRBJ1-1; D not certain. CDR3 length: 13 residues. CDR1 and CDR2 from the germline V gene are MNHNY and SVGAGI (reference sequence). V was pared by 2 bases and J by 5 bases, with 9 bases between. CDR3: CASSYETTTEAFF. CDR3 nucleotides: TGTGCCAGCAGTTACGAGACAACTACTGAAGCTTTCTTT.

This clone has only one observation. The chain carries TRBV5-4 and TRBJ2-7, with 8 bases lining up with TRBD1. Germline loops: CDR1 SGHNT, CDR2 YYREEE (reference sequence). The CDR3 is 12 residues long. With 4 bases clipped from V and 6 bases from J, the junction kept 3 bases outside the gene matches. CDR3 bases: TGTGCCAGCAGCATGGACAGGGCCGAGCAGTACTTC. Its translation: CASSMDRAEQYF. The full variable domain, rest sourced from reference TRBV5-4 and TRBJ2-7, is ETGVTQSPTHLIKTRGQQVTLRCSSQSGHNTVSWYQQALGQGPQFIFQYYREEENGRGNFPPRFSGLQFPNYSSELNVNALELDDSALYLCASSMDRAEQYFGPGTRLTVT.

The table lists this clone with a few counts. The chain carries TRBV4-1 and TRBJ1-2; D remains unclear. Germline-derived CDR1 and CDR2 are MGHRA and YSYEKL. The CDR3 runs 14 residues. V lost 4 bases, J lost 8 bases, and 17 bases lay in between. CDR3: CASSRGGIQGGYTF. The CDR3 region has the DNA TGCGCCAGCAGCCGCGGAGGGATACAAGGCGGCTACACCTTC.

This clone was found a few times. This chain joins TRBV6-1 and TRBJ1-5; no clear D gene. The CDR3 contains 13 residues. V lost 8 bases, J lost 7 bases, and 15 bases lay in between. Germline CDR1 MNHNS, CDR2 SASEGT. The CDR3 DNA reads TGTGCCAGCTACAATTCGGGGAGGCAGCCCCAGCATTTT. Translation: CASYNSGRQPQHF.

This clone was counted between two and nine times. The CDR3 region is CAISADREKLFF. The CDR3 nucleotides are TGTGCCATCAGCGCCGACAGGGAAAAACTGTTTTTT. The gene calls are TRBV10-3 and TRBJ1-4; D perhaps matches TRBD1 (6 bases). With 6 bases removed from V and 8 bases from J, the gap between germline ends came to 10 bases. CDR1 ENHRY and CDR2 SYGVKD come from the germline V gene. This CDR3 has 12 amino acids.

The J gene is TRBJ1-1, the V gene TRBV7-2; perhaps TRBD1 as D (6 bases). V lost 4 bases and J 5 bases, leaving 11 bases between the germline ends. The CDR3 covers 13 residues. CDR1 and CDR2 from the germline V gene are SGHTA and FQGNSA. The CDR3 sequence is CASSSSGTTEAFF. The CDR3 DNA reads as TGTGCCAGCAGCTCATCCGGGACAACTGAAGCTTTCTTT.

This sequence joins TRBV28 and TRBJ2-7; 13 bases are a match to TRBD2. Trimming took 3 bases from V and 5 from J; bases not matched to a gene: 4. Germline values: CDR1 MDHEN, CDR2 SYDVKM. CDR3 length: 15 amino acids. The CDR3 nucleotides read TGTGCCAGCAGTTTGGGTACTAGCGGGAGGGACGAGCAGTACTTC. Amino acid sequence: CASSLGTSGRDEQYF. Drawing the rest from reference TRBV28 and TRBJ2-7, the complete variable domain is DVKVTQSSRYLVKRTGEKVFLECVQDMDHENMFWYRQDPGLGLRLIYFSYDVKMKEKGDIPEGYSVSREKKERFSLILESASTNQTSMYLCASSLGTSGRDEQYFGPGTRLTVT.